This T cell receptor beta chain was captured in a study of blood T cell repertoires in COVID-19. Turning to the study itself: Material from acute and convalescent COVID-19 was sourced from the United States, Italy and Spain. From T cells, B-cell-depleted T cells, or PBMCs came the material, which was cDNA or gDNA.

Germline CDR1 and CDR2: MNHEY and SVGAGI. This CDR3 is 13 amino acids long. V was cut by 6 bases and J by 4 bases, with 10 bases left in between. In its sample, this clone was seen once. Original analysis: Reference gene primer amplification gave nucleated cell count estimates. Some clones are missing from TCRdb's copy, which holds only in-frame ones; the method was immunoSEQ multiplex PCR. D and trimming were read from the DNA, whereas the V and J calls and clone size are those reported in that table. Of hundreds of thousands of clones listed, roughly 88% are singletons. Input material: PBMCs or T cells enriched from blood (not recorded which). The chain employs TRBV6-5 and TRBJ1-5; D is undetermined. This receptor was identified in a woman aged 18-35 years who had been exposed to COVID-19. The CDR3 coding sequence is TGTGCCAGCAGGACAACGGGGAATCAGCCCCAGCATTTT. As protein: CASRTTGNQPQHF.